Listed here are 22 T cell receptor beta chains from one sample, sequenced in a study of CD8+ T cells in alopecia areata. Following RNA extraction, reverse transcription yielded cDNA that acted as the sequencing template. Repertoires were generated with immunoSEQ multiplex PCR, while TCRdb's copy carries only in-frame clones and drops some. The sample comprises 130,000 to 150,000 clones, 40% to 55% of which are singletons, and 0.95% to 1% rests with the top ten. The sample was CD4+ T cells sorted from blood, taken at week 0. All receptors derive from a human donor with alopecia areata.

This clone came up a few times. This sequence joins TRBV6-5 and TRBJ1-2, with D possibly matching TRBD1 (5 bases). The ends were cut back, 8 bases at V and 0 bases at J, with 16 bases in the middle. Germline CDR1 and CDR2: MNHEY and SVGAGI. This CDR3 is 15 amino acids long. The CDR3: CASSRAGPTNYGYTF. In DNA form, the CDR3 reads TGTGCCAGCTCGAGGGCAGGGCCTACTAACTATGGCTACACCTTC.

The CDR3 region has the DNA TGTGCCAGCACCCGGACAGCCTCTAACTATGGCTACACCTTC. Residues: CASTRTASNYGYTF. The rearrangement uses TRBV7-9 and TRBJ1-2, with D possibly matching TRBD1 (6 bases). The CDR3 totals 14 residues. Trimming left V 7 bases short and J 0 bases short, with 12 bases between. Germline CDR1 is SEHNR and CDR2 is FQNEAQ (reference sequence).

This chain connects TRBV6-5 to TRBJ2-5; 8 positions match TRBD2. J was trimmed by 4 bases and V by 6 bases; bases with no gene match: 7. The CDR3 has 14 residues. The germline V gene has CDR1 MNHEY and CDR2 SVGAGI. CDR3 residues: CASSYGGAGETQYF. CDR3 DNA sequence: TGTGCCAGCAGCTACGGGGGGGCCGGAGAGACCCAGTACTTC.

The CDR3, as DNA: TGTGCCAGCAGCTTAATGGGGAGGGTTAATGAGCAGTTCTTC. Its protein product is CASSLMGRVNEQFF. The V gene is TRBV7-2, the J gene TRBJ2-1; TRBD2 matches at 7 bases. Germline V CDR1 and CDR2: SGHTA, FQGNSA. The CDR3 loop spans 14 amino acids. Trimming removed 2 bases from V and 7 bases from J; junction bases left unmatched: 5.

In this sample, this clone turned up a few times. The chain carries TRBV9 and TRBJ2-1; 12 bases fit TRBD2. The V gene's germline CDR1 is SGDLS and CDR2 YYNGEE. The J segment lost 7 bases and the V segment lost 3 bases, leaving 11 bases of the junction unmatched. The length of the CDR3 is 17 residues. This CDR3 is CASSDGGLAGGGNEQFF. CDR3 bases: TGTGCCAGCAGCGATGGTGGGCTAGCGGGAGGGGGAAATGAGCAGTTCTTC.

This clone showed up just a few times. V and J are TRBV27 and TRBJ1-1; D gene uncertain. V lost 5 bases and J lost 3, with 13 bases in between. This CDR3 has 14 residues. Germline CDR1 and CDR2: MNHEY and SMNVEV (reference sequence). The CDR3 region is CASSLLGPDTEAFF. CDR3 coding DNA: TGTGCCAGCAGTCTCCTAGGACCTGACACTGAAGCTTTCTTT.

This clone has a handful of counts. The genes are TRBV6-5 and TRBJ2-1; D is ambiguous. Germline loops: CDR1 MNHEY, CDR2 SVGAGI. This CDR3 contains 11 residues. The V gene lost 5 bases and the J gene lost 5 bases, with 4 bases spanning the gap. The CDR3: CASSQNNEQFF. The CDR3 coding sequence is TGTGCCAGCAGTCAGAACAATGAGCAGTTCTTC.

This rearrangement joins TRBV6-1 to TRBJ1-5; no definite D call. There are 20 residues in the CDR3. From germline, CDR1 is MNHNS and CDR2 SASEGT. V shed 0 bases and J shed 0 bases, with 21 bases lying between them. The CDR3 spells CASSEAVQTRWAYSNQPQHF. For the CDR3, the DNA is TGTGCCAGCAGTGAAGCTGTTCAGACAAGGTGGGCATATAGCAATCAGCCCCAGCATTTT.

This chain uses TRBV6-5 with TRBJ2-1; either TRBD1 or TRBD2 may fit D (5 bases each). Looked up from germline, CDR1 is MNHEY and CDR2 is SVGAGI. The CDR3 extends over 15 amino acids. The V gene lost 6 bases and the J gene lost 3 bases, with 15 bases spanning the gap. The CDR3 coding sequence is TGTGCCAGCAGACAACGGGGCGGAATCTACAATGAGCAGTTCTTC. Translation gives CASRQRGGIYNEQFF.

This clone has a handful of counts. The V and J genes are TRBV29-1 and TRBJ1-2; D gene unclear. The CDR3 totals 12 residues. Trimming left V 3 bases short and J 7 bases short, with 12 bases between. The germline gives CDR1 SQVTM, CDR2 ANQGSEA. This CDR3 reads CSVDKGSGGYTF. The CDR3 DNA reads TGCAGCGTTGATAAGGGAAGCGGTGGCTACACCTTC. Together with reference TRBV29-1 and TRBJ1-2, the CDR3 gives the full variable domain: SAVISQKPSRDICQRGTSLTIQCQVDSQVTMMFWYRQQPGQSLTLIATANQGSEATYESGFVIDKFPISRPNLTFSTLTVSNMSPEDSSIYLCSVDKGSGGYTFGSGTRLTVV.

The genes are TRBV29-1 and TRBJ1-2; possibly TRBD1 for D (5 bases). With 3 bases removed from V and 8 bases from J, the gap between germline ends came to 22 bases. Per germline, CDR1 SQVTM and CDR2 ANQGSEA. The CDR3 runs to 15 residues. CDR3 sequence: CSVDAGTLQGGGYTF. In DNA form, the CDR3 reads TGCAGCGTTGATGCGGGGACCCTTCAAGGTGGAGGCTACACCTTC.

This chain connects TRBV6-5 to TRBJ2-7; TRBD1 or TRBD2 may be the D gene (5 bases each). V lost 5 bases and J lost 0, with 11 bases in between. Per germline, CDR1 MNHEY and CDR2 SVGAGI. CDR3 size: 14 residues. In DNA, the CDR3 is TGTGCCAGCAGTCTACGGGACGCCTCCTACGAGCAGTACTTC. Amino acids: CASSLRDASYEQYF.

The rearrangement joins TRBV6-1 to TRBJ1-5; tentative D call: TRBD1 (6 bases). V lost 7 bases and J lost 4, with 14 bases in between. Germline lookup yields CDR1 MNHNS and CDR2 SASEGT. This CDR3 comprises 14 residues. The CDR3 loop is CASILRRGNQPQHF. CDR3 in DNA: TGTGCCAGCATTCTGAGGAGGGGGAATCAGCCCCAGCATTTT.

V is TRBV18 and J is TRBJ2-1, with D hard to call. This CDR3 is built from 13 residues. The germline V and J ends were trimmed by 2 bases and 6 bases, with 8 bases remaining between them. The germline gives CDR1 KGHSH, CDR2 LQKENI. In DNA, the CDR3 is TGTGCCAGCTCACCAGGCCAGGTCAATGAGCAGTTCTTC. Translating it yields CASSPGQVNEQFF.

This rearrangement joins TRBV4-3 to TRBJ1-4; D is unclear. CDR3 length equals 16 residues. V was pared by 4 bases and J by 1 base, with 13 bases between. CDR1 LGHNA and CDR2 YSLEER come from the germline V gene. This CDR3 is CASSLYGGRTNEKLFF. CDR3 bases: TGCGCCAGCAGCCTCTACGGCGGGCGAACTAATGAAAAACTGTTTTTT.

The table lists this clone with a few counts. V and J are TRBV29-1 and TRBJ1-1; D remains ambiguous. Trimming cost V 7 bases and J 0 bases, with 12 bases left between them. Germline CDR1 reads SQVTM; CDR2 reads ANQGSEA. CDR3 length: 13 amino acids. CDR3 sequence reads: CSAAGNVNTEAFF. The DNA of the CDR3 is TGCAGCGCCGCAGGTAATGTGAACACTGAAGCTTTCTTT.

The CDR3 DNA is TGCAGCGCCGGATACAGGGATGGCTATGGCTACACCTTC. Residues: CSAGYRDGYGYTF. The chain combines TRBV29-1 with TRBJ1-2; D perhaps matches TRBD1 (6 bases). The CDR3 covers 13 residues. Looked up from germline, CDR1 is SQVTM and CDR2 is ANQGSEA. The V end lost 7 bases, the J end lost 4 bases, and 16 bases lay between the germline ends.

V is TRBV7-9 and J is TRBJ1-2, with a weak D call TRBD1 (5 bases). CDR3 length equals 11 residues. Germline lookup yields CDR1 SEHNR and CDR2 FQNEAQ (reference sequence). V lost 5 bases and J 8 bases, leaving 9 bases between the germline ends. CDR3 protein: CASSGREGYTF. The CDR3 DNA sequence: TGTGCCAGCAGCGGCAGGGAGGGCTACACCTTC.

This clone was counted only a few times. V usage is TRBV6-5 and J usage is TRBJ2-1, with 8 bases aligning to TRBD2. V lost 6 bases, J lost 1 base, and 5 bases stayed unmatched. Germline assignment: CDR1 MNHEY and CDR2 SVGAGI. There are 15 residues in the CDR3. The CDR3 spells CASSPTSGSYNEQFF. The CDR3 DNA sequence: TGTGCCAGCAGCCCCACTAGCGGTTCCTACAATGAGCAGTTCTTC.

This clone was seen only once. The V and J genes are TRBV28 and TRBJ1-5; D might be TRBD1 (5 bases). CDR1 and CDR2 from the germline V gene are MDHEN and SYDVKM. The V end was cut by 0 bases, the J end by 0 bases, with 9 bases between. This CDR3 has 16 amino acids. The CDR3 DNA follows: TGTGCCAGCAGTTTATGGGACACAATTAGCAATCAGCCCCAGCATTTT. Amino acid sequence: CASSLWDTISNQPQHF.

As to this clone: Additional DNA sequences in this sample encode the identical CDR3. The chain joins TRBV6-5 to TRBJ2-3, with D hard to call. Trimming left V 0 bases short and J 5 bases short, with 0 bases between. The V gene's germline CDR1 is MNHEY and CDR2 SVGAGI. This CDR3 is 11 amino acids long. The CDR3 coding sequence is TGTGCCAGCAGTTACTCAGATACGCAGTATTTT. Encoded protein: CASSYSDTQYF.

This clone was counted between two and nine times. This chain joins TRBV29-1 and TRBJ1-5; D call uncertain. The CDR3 runs 14 residues. Trimming left V 4 bases short and J 2 bases short, with 12 bases between. In germline, CDR1 is SQVTM, CDR2 ANQGSEA. The CDR3 nucleotides are TGCAGCGTTGGGTACACCGACGGCAATCAGCCCCAGCATTTT. It translates to CSVGYTDGNQPQHF.